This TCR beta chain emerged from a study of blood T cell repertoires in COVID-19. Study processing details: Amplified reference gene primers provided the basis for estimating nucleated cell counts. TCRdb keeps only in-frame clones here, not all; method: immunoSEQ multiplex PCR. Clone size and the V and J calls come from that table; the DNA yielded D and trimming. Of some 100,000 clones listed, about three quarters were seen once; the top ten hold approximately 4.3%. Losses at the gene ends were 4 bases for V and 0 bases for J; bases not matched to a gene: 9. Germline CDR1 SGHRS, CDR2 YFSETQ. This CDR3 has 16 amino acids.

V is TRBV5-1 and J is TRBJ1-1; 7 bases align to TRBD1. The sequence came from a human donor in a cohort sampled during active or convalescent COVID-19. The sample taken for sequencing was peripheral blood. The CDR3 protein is CASSPDRATLNTEAFF. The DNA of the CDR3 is TGCGCCAGCAGCCCCGACAGGGCAACCTTGAACACTGAAGCTTTCTTT.